This entry is about one TCR beta chain. Antigen specificity is unknown. This could be a read error, since a much larger clone is one nucleotide away. This record comes from a study of early T cells in non-severe SARS-CoV-2 infection. Turning to the study itself: Bulk RNA from unsorted whole blood was sequenced; chains were unpaired. Study-level points and caveats: Comparison of clonotypes with VDJdb favored anti-spike CD8 responses while missing private and CD4 specificities.

Germline V gene lookup returns CDR1 DFQATT and CDR2 SNEGSKA (reference sequence). CDR3 length equals 15 residues. Separate cDNA molecules each had unique molecular identifiers attached to them. One entry per CDR3 protein, called by TCRdb with MiXCR from the 5' RACE reads. The sample holds 100,000 to 130,000 distinct CDR3 sequences, around 10% seen once. The sequence was collected from an adult who was a healthcare worker with PCR-confirmed SARS-CoV-2 infection or an uninfected control (not recorded which). The source material was whole blood. The chain recombines TRBV20-1 with TRBJ2-5, with D possibly matching TRBD2 (6 bases). CDR3 bases: TGCAGTGCTAGGAGGGCCGGGACTTCCAAAGAGATCCAGTACTTC. This encodes CSARRAGTSKEIQYF.